The table lists the clone carrying this TCR beta chain with a few counts. This specimen belongs to a study of CD8+ T cells in alopecia areata. Documented treatment: oral pan-JAK inhibitor, 5-10 mg twice daily. Following extraction, RNA underwent reverse transcription to cDNA, which served as the sequencing template. Some clones are missing from TCRdb's copy, which holds only in-frame ones; the method was immunoSEQ multiplex PCR. The top ten clones hold 20% of a sample with roughly 60,000 clones, 46% of them seen once. The germline V gene has CDR1 LNHDA and CDR2 SQIVND (reference sequence). The V end was cut by 4 bases, the J end by 2 bases, with 3 bases between. The CDR3 consists of 11 residues.

The origin of this receptor is a human donor with alopecia areata. The specimen was CD8+ T cells sorted from blood, collected at approximately week 36, from a patient treated with tofacitinib. The chain carries TRBV19 and TRBJ2-7, with D unclear. The CDR3, as DNA: TGTGCCAGTAGTACGACCTACGAGCAGTACTTC. It translates to CASSTTYEQYF.